A single sample is the source of the 2 T cell receptor beta chains below, sequenced in a study of blood T cell repertoires in COVID-19. The table came from immunoSEQ multiplex PCR; TCRdb's copy has only in-frame clones and leaves some out. This table holds 230,000 or so clones, about 80% found once. Sequenced material: peripheral blood. These receptor sequences come from a man aged 50 or older with active or convalescent COVID-19.

This clone appeared once. This chain uses TRBV7-9 with TRBJ1-4; unclear D gene. CDR3 length: 12 residues. Trimming removed 5 bases from V and 8 bases from J, with 9 bases in between. The germline V gene encodes CDR1 SEHNR and CDR2 FQNEAQ (reference sequence). The CDR3 is CASSHTLEKLFF. CDR3 DNA sequence: TGTGCCAGCAGCCACACCTTGGAAAAACTGTTTTTT. The whole variable domain, filled in from reference TRBV7-9 and TRBJ1-4, reads DTGVSQNPRHKITKRGQNVTFRCDPISEHNRLYWYRQTLGQGPEFLTYFQNEAQLEKSRLLSDRFSAERPKGSFSTLEIQRTEQGDSAMYLCASSHTLEKLFFGSGTQLSVL.

This rearrangement joins TRBV5-4 to TRBJ2-3; the D gene is possibly TRBD2 (6 bases). Germline CDR1 and CDR2: SGHNT and YYREEE (reference sequence). V was shortened by 9 bases and J by 0 bases, with 20 bases between the two germline ends. The CDR3 sequence is 16 residues long. CDR3 coding DNA: TGTGCCACCAGATTGGGGCGGGACCTGAGCACAGATACGCAGTATTTT. Protein product: CATRLGRDLSTDTQYF.